This TCR beta chain was found in a study of cytomegalovirus exposure and HLA in healthy donors. Here immunoSEQ multiplex PCR was the method, and the copy in TCRdb shows in-frame clones only, minus some. The repertoire holds about 130,000 clones, approximately 84% seen once, with roughly 27% in the top ten. This clone was recorded only once. Trimming pared 5 bases from V and 1 base from J, leaving 11 bases between. This CDR3 is 14 amino acids long. Germline V gives CDR1 LNHDA, CDR2 SQIVND (reference sequence). The sequenced sample was PBMCs. V is TRBV19 and J is TRBJ1-1, with a possible D match to TRBD1 (6 bases). This sequence was found in a man aged 25 to 40 in good health and CMV-seropositive. The CDR3 DNA reads as TGTGCCAGTAGTTTGGGGGGGCAGAACACTGAAGCTTTCTTT. Translating gives CASSLGGQNTEAFF.